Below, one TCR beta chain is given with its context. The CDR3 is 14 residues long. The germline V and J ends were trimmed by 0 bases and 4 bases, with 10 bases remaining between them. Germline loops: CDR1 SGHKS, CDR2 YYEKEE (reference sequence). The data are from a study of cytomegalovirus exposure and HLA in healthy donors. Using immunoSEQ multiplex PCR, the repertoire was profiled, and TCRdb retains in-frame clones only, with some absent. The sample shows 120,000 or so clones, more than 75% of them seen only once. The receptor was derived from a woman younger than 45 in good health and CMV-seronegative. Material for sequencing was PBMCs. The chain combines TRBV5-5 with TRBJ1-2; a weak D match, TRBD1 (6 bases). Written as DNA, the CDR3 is TGTGCCAGCAGCTTGGAGGGGGACGGCTATGGCTACACCTTC. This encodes CASSLEGDGYGYTF.